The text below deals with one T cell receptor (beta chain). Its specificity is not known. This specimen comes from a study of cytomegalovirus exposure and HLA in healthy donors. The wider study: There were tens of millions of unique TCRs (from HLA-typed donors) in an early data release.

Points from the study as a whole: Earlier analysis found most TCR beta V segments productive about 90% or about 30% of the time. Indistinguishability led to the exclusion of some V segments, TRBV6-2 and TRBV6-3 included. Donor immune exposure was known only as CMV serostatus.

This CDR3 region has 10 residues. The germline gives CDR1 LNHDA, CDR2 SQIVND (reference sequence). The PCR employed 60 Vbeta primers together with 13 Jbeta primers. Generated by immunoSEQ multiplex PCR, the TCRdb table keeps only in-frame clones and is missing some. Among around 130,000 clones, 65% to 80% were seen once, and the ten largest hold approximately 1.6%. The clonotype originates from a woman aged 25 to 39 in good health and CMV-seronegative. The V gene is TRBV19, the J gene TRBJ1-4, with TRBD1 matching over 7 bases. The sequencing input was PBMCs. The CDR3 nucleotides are TGTGCAGGGGGCAATGAAAAACTGTTTTTT. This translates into CAGGNEKLFF.